This T cell receptor beta chain comes out of a study of beta chain features in type 1 diabetes. The study, taken as a whole, reports: A pattern of fewer insertions and more deletions at VDJ junctions was seen in type 1 diabetes patients. Relative to healthy donors, patients appeared to have naive, central memory and Treg TCRB repertoires that were more similar. TCRB CDR3s from Type 1 diabetes patients were moderately but significantly shorter in all four CD4+ subsets.

Every donor had blood drawn once into heparin, approximately 0.11 L on average. Trimming shortened V by 4 bases and J by 5 bases, and 6 bases separated the two germline ends. CDR1 and CDR2 from the germline V gene are SEHNR and FQNEAQ (reference sequence). This CDR3 is 11 amino acids long. Ten or more counts support this clone. Its specificity is not known. As every portion of the isolated RNA was reverse transcribed, the sequencing read expressed TCRB transcripts. Naive, central memory and regulatory T cell samples yielded about 3.57 million reads on average. Profiled with immunoSEQ multiplex PCR; TCRdb holds only in-frame clones, not every one. The sample includes 500,000 to 650,000 clones, approximately 13% seen only once; the top ten take around 0.12%.

V gene TRBV7-9 combines with J gene TRBJ2-7; D remains unclear. This receptor was obtained from a man aged 25 to 40 with type 1 diabetes. Sample: naive CD4+ T cells from blood. DNA for the CDR3: TGTGCCAGCAGCTCAGCTGACGAGCAGTACTTC. This sequence encodes CASSSADEQYF.